The T cell receptor beta chain described here comes from a study of STAT5B mutations in CD4+ large granular lymphocyte leukemia. With 5 bases removed from V and 5 bases from J, the gap between germline ends came to 15 bases. Germline V gene lookup returns CDR1 PRHDT and CDR2 FYEKMQ (reference sequence). There are 14 residues in the CDR3. This clone was detected only a few times. TCRdb keeps only in-frame clones here, not all; method: immunoSEQ multiplex PCR. The sample lists approximately 32,000 clones; 72% were seen once. The sample was CD4+ T cells from blood buffy coats. This clonotype was sampled from a human donor in good health. The genes are TRBV13 and TRBJ1-1; possibly TRBD1 for D (6 bases). The CDR3 nucleotides read TGTGCCAGCAGCGTGAGAGACAGGAGGACTGAAGCTTTCTTT. Protein product: CASSVRDRRTEAFF.